This TCR beta chain was profiled in a study of breast tumors, draining lymph nodes, adjacent tissues (dated by TCRdb to 2016 to 2017). Notes on the research overall: Breast cancer patients provided tumor, adjacent nontumor tissue and axillary lymph nodes, and the study compared the TCR beta repertoires across these three sources. The study was designed to assess the relationships and possible T-cell exchange between tumor, surrounding tissue and draining lymph node repertoires in human breast cancer. Points the paper makes about the study in general: The conclusion that tumor T cells originate in lymph nodes was framed as consistent with a hypothesis rather than directly demonstrated. Tumors showed preferential V and J gene usage, and their T-cell repertoire diversity fell below that of lymph nodes yet above that of nontumor tissue. In luminal-like breast cancer, tumor and nontumor tissue repertoires resembled each other significantly more than in basal-like breast cancer. The data were judged consistent with most tumor T cells deriving from the lymph node and then expanding within tumor tissue.

Lymph node samples came from the axillary draining lymph nodes of breast cancer patients. This clonotype has ten or more counts. Its antigen specificity is not known. No quality values exist for individual bases; no much larger clone is one base distant. TCRdb lists the instrument as Illumina HiSeq 2000. TCR beta chain libraries were generated through multiplex PCR amplification. High-throughput sequencing was used to analyze the amplified TCR beta chain products. The raw public data were reprocessed by TCRdb itself: fastp quality trimming at Q25, MiXCR clonotype calling, in-frame beta chains only. Under each unique CDR3 protein, matching rows form one entry showing the most common genes and DNA. The sample table contains about 120,000 distinct CDR3 sequences; only one count was recorded for less than 20% of them. The top ten hold 3% to 4% of the sample. A distance of 6 bases separates the germline ends of V and J, which lose 3 bases and 9 bases respectively. Inclusive of the bounding cysteine and phenylalanine, the CDR3 is 11 residues long. Only the CDR3 portion is preserved as DNA: 33 bases, with reading frame beginning at the first base.

The chain joins TRBV12-3 or TRBV12-4 to TRBJ1-5, with no confidently assigned D gene. Source material: axillary lymph node tissue. The source is a female donor with breast cancer. Some clones in this sample may be carry-over from other donors' samples. The CDR3 reads CASSFGGPQHF. At the DNA level, the sequence is TGTGCCAGCAGTTTCGGTGGGCCCCAGCATTTT.